What follows describes a single T cell receptor beta chain. These data originate in a study of response to subunit inactivated influenza vaccine. TCRdb passed the RT-PCR reads through MiXCR, listing each CDR3 protein once. The data contain about 520,000 distinct CDR3 sequences, over 25% of them seen just once; the ten biggest clones take up under 2.5%. Trimming took 3 bases from V and 7 from J, leaving 12 bases between them. This CDR3 spans 13 amino acids. Germline-derived CDR1 and CDR2 are MGHDK and SYGVNS. The chain links TRBV25-1 to TRBJ2-5; the D call may be TRBD1 or TRBD2 (5 bases each). Material: CD4+ T cells sorted from PBMCs, obtained around 5 days after vaccination. The sequence came from a middle-aged man who received an inactivated influenza vaccine. The CDR3: CASSEGPRGTQYF. In nucleotides, the CDR3 is TGTGCCAGCAGTGAGGGACCTAGGGGGACCCAGTACTTC.